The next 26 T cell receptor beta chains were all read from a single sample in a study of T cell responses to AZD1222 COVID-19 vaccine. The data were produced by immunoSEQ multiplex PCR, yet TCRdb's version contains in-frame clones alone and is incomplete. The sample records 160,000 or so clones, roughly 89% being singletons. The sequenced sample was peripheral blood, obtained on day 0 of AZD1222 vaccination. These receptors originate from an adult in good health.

This chain's CDR3 is CASRASGGDQETQYF. CDR3 in DNA: TGTGCCAGCAGGGCTAGCGGCGGCGACCAAGAGACCCAGTACTTC. This sequence joins TRBV6-6 and TRBJ2-5; 7 bases match TRBD2. The CDR3 loop spans 15 amino acids. The V segment lost 6 bases and the J segment 0 bases; nucleotides outside the gene matches: 7. CDR1 is MNHNY, CDR2 SVGAGI, per germline (reference sequence).

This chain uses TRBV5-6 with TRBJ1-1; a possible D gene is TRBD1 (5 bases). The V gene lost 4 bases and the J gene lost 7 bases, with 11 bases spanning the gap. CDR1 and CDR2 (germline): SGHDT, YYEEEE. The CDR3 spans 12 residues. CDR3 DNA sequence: TGTGCCAGCAGCGAACAGGCCTTTGAAGCTTTCTTT. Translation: CASSEQAFEAFF. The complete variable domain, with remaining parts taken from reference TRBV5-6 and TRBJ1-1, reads DAGVTQSPTHLIKTRGQQVTLRCSPKSGHDTVSWYQQALGQGPQFIFQYYEEEERQRGNFPDRFSGHQFPNYSSELNVNALLLGDSALYLCASSEQAFEAFFGQGTRLTVV.

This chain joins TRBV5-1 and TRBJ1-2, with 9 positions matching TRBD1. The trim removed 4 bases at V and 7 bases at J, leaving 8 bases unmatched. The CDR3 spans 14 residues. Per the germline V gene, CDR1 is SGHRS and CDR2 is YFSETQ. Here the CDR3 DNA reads TGCGCCAGCAGCCCGGGGACAGGGACCGGTGGCTACACCTTC. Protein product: CASSPGTGTGGYTF.

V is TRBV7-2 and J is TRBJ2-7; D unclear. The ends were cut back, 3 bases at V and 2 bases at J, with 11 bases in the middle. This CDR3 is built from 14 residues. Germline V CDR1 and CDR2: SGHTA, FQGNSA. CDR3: CASSFAVTPYEQYF. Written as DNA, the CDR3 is TGTGCCAGCAGCTTTGCGGTTACCCCCTACGAGCAGTACTTC.

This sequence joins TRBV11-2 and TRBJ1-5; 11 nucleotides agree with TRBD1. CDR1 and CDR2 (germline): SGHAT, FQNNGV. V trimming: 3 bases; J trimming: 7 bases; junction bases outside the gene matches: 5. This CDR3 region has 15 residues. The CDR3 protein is CASSLGQGVWQPQHF. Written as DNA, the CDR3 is TGTGCCAGCAGCTTGGGACAGGGGGTTTGGCAGCCCCAGCATTTT. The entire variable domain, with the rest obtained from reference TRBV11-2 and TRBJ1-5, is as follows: EAGVAQSPRYKIIEKRQSVAFWCNPISGHATLYWYQQILGQGPKLLIQFQNNGVVDDSQLPKDRFSAERLKGVDSTLKIQPAKLEDSAVYLCASSLGQGVWQPQHFGDGTRLSIL.

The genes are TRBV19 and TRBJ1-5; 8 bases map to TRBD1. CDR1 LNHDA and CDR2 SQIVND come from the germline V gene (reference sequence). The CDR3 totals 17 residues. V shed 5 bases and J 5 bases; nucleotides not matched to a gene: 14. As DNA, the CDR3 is TGTGCCAGTAGTTCGGGACAGGCCTCACCACAATATCAGCCCCAGCATTTT. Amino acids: CASSSGQASPQYQPQHF.

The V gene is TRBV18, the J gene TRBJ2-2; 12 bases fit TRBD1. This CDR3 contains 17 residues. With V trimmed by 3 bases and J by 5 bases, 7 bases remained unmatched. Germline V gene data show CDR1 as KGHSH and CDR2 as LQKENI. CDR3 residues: CASSPSSGQGATGELFF. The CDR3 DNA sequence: TGTGCCAGCTCACCTTCATCGGGACAGGGGGCGACCGGGGAGCTGTTTTTT.

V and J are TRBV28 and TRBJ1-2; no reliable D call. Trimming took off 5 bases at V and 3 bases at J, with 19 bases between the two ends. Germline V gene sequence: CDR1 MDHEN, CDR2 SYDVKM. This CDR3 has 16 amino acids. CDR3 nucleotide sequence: TGTGCCAGCAGTCTTTCGTCGGTGCAGAATGACTATGGCTACACCTTC. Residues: CASSLSSVQNDYGYTF.

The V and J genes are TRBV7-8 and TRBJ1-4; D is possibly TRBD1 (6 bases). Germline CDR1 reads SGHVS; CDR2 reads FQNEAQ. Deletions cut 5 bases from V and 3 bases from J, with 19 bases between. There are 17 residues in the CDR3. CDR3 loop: CASSARLGGGPNEKLFF. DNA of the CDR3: TGTGCCAGCAGCGCCCGATTAGGGGGAGGGCCTAATGAAAAACTGTTTTTT.

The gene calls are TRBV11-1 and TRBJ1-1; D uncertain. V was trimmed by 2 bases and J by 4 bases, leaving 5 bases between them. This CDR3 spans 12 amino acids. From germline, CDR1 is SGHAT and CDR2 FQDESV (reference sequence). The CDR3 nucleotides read TGTGCCAGCAGCTTACTAGGCACTGAAGCTTTCTTT. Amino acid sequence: CASSLLGTEAFF.

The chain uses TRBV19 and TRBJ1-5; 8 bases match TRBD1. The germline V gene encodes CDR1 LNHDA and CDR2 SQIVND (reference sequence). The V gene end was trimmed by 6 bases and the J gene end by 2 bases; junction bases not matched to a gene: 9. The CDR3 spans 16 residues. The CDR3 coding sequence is TGTGCCAGTAGCCATCATGGACAGGGAGGCAATCAGCCCCAGCATTTT. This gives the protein CASSHHGQGGNQPQHF.

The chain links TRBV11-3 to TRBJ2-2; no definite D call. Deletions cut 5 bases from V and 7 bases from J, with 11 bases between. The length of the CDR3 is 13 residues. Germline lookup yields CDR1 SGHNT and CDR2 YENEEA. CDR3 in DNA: TGTGCCAGCAGCGCAGACCGGAGCGGGGAGCTGTTTTTT. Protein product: CASSADRSGELFF. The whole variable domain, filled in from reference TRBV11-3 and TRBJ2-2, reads EAGVVQSPRYKIIEKKQPVAFWCNPISGHNTLYWYLQNLGQGPELLIRYENEEAVDDSQLPKDRFSAERLKGVDSTLKIQPAELGDSAVYLCASSADRSGELFFGEGSRLTVL.

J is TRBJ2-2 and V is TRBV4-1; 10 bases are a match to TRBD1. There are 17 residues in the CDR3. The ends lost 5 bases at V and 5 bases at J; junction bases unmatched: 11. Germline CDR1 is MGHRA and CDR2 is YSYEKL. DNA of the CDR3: TGCGCCAGCAGCACCCGGGAGGGACAGGGGATAACCGGGGAGCTGTTTTTT. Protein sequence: CASSTREGQGITGELFF.

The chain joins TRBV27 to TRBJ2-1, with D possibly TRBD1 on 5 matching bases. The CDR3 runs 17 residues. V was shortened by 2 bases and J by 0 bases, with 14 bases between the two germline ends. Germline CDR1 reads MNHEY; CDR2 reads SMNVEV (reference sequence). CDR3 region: CASSLRTGLTSYNEQFF. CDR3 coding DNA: TGTGCCAGCAGTTTAAGAACAGGCCTGACCTCCTACAATGAGCAGTTCTTC.

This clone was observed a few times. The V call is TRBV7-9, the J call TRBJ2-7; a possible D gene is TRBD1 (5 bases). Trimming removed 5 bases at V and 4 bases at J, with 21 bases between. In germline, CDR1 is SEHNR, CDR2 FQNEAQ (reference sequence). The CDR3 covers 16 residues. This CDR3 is CASSRLGERPLYEQYF. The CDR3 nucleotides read TGTGCCAGCAGCCGGTTAGGGGAACGTCCCCTTTACGAGCAGTACTTC.

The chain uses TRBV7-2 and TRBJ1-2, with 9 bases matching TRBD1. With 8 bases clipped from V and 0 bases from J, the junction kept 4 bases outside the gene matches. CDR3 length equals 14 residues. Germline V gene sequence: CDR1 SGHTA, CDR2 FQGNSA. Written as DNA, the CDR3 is TGTGCCAGCGATAGACAGGGGGCTAACTATGGCTACACCTTC. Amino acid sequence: CASDRQGANYGYTF. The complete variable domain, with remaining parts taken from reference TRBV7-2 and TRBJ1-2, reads GAGVSQSPSNKVTEKGKDVELRCDPISGHTALYWYRQSLGQGLEFLIYFQGNSAPDKSGLPSDRFSAERTGGSVSTLTIQRTQQEDSAVYLCASDRQGANYGYTFGSGTRLTVV.

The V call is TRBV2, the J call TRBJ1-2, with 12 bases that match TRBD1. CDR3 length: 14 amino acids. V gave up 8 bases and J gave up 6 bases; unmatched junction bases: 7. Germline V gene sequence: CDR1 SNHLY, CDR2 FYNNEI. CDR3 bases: TGTGCCAGCGGTGGGACAGGGGGCGTCAATGGCTACACCTTC. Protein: CASGGTGGVNGYTF.

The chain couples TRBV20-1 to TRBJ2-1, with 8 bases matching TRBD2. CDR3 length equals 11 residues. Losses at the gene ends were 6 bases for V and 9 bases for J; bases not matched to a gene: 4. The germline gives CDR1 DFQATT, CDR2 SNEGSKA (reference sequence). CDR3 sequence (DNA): TGCAGTGCGAAACTAGCGGTTGAGCAGTTCTTC. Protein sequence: CSAKLAVEQFF.

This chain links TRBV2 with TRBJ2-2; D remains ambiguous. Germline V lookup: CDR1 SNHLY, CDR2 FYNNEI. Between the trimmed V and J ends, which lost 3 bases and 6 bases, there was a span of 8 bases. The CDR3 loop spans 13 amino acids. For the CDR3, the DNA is TGTGCCAGCAGTGACGGAACCTCCGGGGAGCTGTTTTTT. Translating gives CASSDGTSGELFF.

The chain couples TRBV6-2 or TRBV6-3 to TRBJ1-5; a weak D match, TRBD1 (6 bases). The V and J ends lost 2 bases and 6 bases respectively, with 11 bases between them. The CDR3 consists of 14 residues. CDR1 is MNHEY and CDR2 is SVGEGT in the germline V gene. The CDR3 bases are TGTGCCAGCAGTTACGCAGGGGATGGTCAGCCCCAGCATTTT. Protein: CASSYAGDGQPQHF.

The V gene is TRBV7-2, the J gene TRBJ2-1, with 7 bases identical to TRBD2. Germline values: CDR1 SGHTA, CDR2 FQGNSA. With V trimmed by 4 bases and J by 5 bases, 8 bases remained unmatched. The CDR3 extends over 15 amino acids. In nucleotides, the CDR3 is TGTGCCAGCAGCTCCCAAGCGGGATTACACAATGAGCAGTTCTTC. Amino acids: CASSSQAGLHNEQFF.

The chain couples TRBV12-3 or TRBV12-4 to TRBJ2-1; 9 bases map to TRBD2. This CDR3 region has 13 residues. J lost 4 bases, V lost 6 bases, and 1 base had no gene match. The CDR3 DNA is TGTGCCAGCAGGCTAGCGGGGTACAATGAGCAGTTCTTC. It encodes CASRLAGYNEQFF.

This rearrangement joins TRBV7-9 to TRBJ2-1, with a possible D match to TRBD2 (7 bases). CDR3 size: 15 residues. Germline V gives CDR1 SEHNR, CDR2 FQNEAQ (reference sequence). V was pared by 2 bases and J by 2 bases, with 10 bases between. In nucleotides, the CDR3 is TGTGCCAGCAGCTTAAACGGGGGGCCCTACAATGAGCAGTTCTTC. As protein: CASSLNGGPYNEQFF.

Here the CDR3 reads CASSSGLTYQPQHF. DNA for the CDR3: TGTGCCAGCAGCTCAGGGTTAACTTATCAGCCCCAGCATTTT. The J gene is TRBJ1-5, the V gene TRBV7-9; possible D gene TRBD1, 5 bases. CDR3 length: 14 amino acids. Germline loops: CDR1 SEHNR, CDR2 FQNEAQ (reference sequence). V was clipped by 4 bases and J by 5 bases, with 12 bases between them. Drawing the rest from reference TRBV7-9 and TRBJ1-5, the complete variable domain is DTGVSQNPRHKITKRGQNVTFRCDPISEHNRLYWYRQTLGQGPEFLTYFQNEAQLEKSRLLSDRFSAERPKGSFSTLEIQRTEQGDSAMYLCASSSGLTYQPQHFGDGTRLSIL.

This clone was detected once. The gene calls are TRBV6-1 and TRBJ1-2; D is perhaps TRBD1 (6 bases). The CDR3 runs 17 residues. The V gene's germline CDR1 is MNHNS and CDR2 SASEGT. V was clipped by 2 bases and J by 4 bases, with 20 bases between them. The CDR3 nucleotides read TGTGCCAGCAGTGAACAGACAGGAAGTTTAATAGGCTATGGCTACACCTTC. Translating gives CASSEQTGSLIGYGYTF.

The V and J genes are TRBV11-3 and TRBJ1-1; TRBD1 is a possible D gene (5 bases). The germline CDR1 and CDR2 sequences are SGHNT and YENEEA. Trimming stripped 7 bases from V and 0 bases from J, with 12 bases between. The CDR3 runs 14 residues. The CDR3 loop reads CASKVSGMNTEAFF. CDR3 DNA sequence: TGTGCCAGCAAGGTTTCAGGGATGAACACTGAAGCTTTCTTT. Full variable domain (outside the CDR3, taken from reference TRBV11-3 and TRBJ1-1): EAGVVQSPRYKIIEKKQPVAFWCNPISGHNTLYWYLQNLGQGPELLIRYENEEAVDDSQLPKDRFSAERLKGVDSTLKIQPAELGDSAVYLCASKVSGMNTEAFFGQGTRLTVV.